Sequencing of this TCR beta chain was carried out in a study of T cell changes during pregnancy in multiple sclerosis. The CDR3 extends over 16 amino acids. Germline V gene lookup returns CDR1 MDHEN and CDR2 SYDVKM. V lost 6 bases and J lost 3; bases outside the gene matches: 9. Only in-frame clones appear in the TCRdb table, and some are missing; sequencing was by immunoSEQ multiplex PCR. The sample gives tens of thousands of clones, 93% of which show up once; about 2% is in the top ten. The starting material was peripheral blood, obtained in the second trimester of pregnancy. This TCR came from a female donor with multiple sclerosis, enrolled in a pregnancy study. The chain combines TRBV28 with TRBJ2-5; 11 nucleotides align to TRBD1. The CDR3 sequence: CASRTSGQGAKETQYF. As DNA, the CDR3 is TGTGCCAGCAGGACTTCCGGACAGGGGGCTAAAGAGACCCAGTACTTC.